The 31 T cell receptor beta chains in this list originate from one sample, sequenced in a study of T cell responses to AZD1222 COVID-19 vaccine. Some clones are missing from TCRdb's copy, which holds only in-frame ones; the method was immunoSEQ multiplex PCR. The sample records tens of thousands of clones, roughly 90% being singletons. Material: peripheral blood, obtained 28 days after the second AZD1222 dose. The receptors come from an adult who received the AZD1222 COVID-19 vaccine.

This chain's CDR3 is CASSTPGSGNTIYF. CDR3 nucleotides: TGTGCCAGTAGTACCCCCGGCTCTGGAAACACCATATATTTT. This chain links TRBV19 with TRBJ1-3, with D unresolved. With 4 bases removed from V and 0 bases from J, the gap between germline ends came to 7 bases. Looked up from germline, CDR1 is LNHDA and CDR2 is SQIVND (reference sequence). The CDR3 has 14 residues.

V gene TRBV7-3 combines with J gene TRBJ2-1; D is perhaps TRBD2 (5 bases). CDR3 length: 14 residues. Germline CDR1 and CDR2: SGHTA and FQGTGA. Trimming stripped 7 bases from V and 5 bases from J, with 15 bases between. The CDR3 loop reads CASKRGPTNNEQFF. Written as DNA, the CDR3 is TGTGCCAGCAAGAGAGGGCCGACGAACAATGAGCAGTTCTTC. Looking up the rest from reference TRBV7-3 and TRBJ2-1 gives the full variable domain: GAGVSQTPSNKVTEKGKYVELRCDPISGHTALYWYRQSLGQGPEFLIYFQGTGAADDSGLPNDRFFAVRPEGSVSTLKIQRTERGDSAVYLCASKRGPTNNEQFFGPGTRLTVL.

This clone was picked up one time. The rearrangement uses TRBV6-5 and TRBJ1-5; no clear D gene. The CDR3 extends over 14 amino acids. Germline V gives CDR1 MNHEY, CDR2 SVGAGI. Trimming pared 7 bases from V and 5 bases from J, leaving 15 bases between. This CDR3 is CASTGSGWDQPQHF. The DNA of the CDR3 is TGTGCCAGCACAGGATCAGGCTGGGATCAGCCCCAGCATTTT.

The chain combines TRBV4-1 with TRBJ2-6; a weak D match, TRBD1 (6 bases). Trimming left V 0 bases short and J 2 bases short, with 17 bases between. The CDR3 spans 19 residues. From germline, CDR1 is MGHRA and CDR2 YSYEKL. The CDR3 spells CASSQDGGRSTPGANVLTF. The CDR3 bases are TGCGCCAGCAGCCAAGATGGGGGCAGATCAACCCCTGGGGCCAACGTCCTGACTTTC.

This chain uses TRBV4-1 with TRBJ2-7, with 9 positions matching TRBD1. V shed 1 base and J 4 bases; nucleotides not matched to a gene: 8. The germline CDR1 and CDR2 sequences are MGHRA and YSYEKL. The CDR3 sequence is 16 residues long. As DNA, the CDR3 is TGCGCCAGCAGCCAAGTGTTTGGACAGGGGCTATACGAGCAGTACTTC. As protein: CASSQVFGQGLYEQYF.

This chain links TRBV6-5 with TRBJ1-5; 10 bases line up with TRBD1. This CDR3 is built from 15 residues. V lost 6 bases and J lost 4; bases outside the gene matches: 6. From germline, CDR1 is MNHEY and CDR2 SVGAGI. CDR3 residues: CASSTGDRGNQPQHF. CDR3 sequence (DNA): TGTGCCAGCAGCACAGGGGACAGGGGAAATCAGCCCCAGCATTTT.

The chain carries TRBV5-4 and TRBJ1-2; possible D gene TRBD1, 6 bases. The CDR3 is made up of 14 amino acids. V was trimmed by 0 bases and J by 4 bases, leaving 10 bases between them. Germline values: CDR1 SGHNT, CDR2 YYREEE (reference sequence). In DNA form, the CDR3 reads TGTGCCAGCAGCTTGGAGGGGGATGTCTATGGCTACACCTTC. Its protein is CASSLEGDVYGYTF.

The chain links TRBV6-5 to TRBJ1-1, with D uncertain. This CDR3 has 13 amino acids. V was clipped by 3 bases and J by 1 base, with 6 bases between them. Per germline, CDR1 MNHEY and CDR2 SVGAGI. CDR3 sequence (DNA): TGTGCCAGCAGTTATTGGGGGAACACTGAAGCTTTCTTT. This gives the protein CASSYWGNTEAFF.

The chain couples TRBV5-6 to TRBJ2-1; D ambiguous. V was shortened by 3 bases and J by 5 bases, with 15 bases between the two germline ends. The CDR3 has 15 amino acids. Germline values: CDR1 SGHDT, CDR2 YYEEEE. The CDR3 sequence: CASSSNSPRHNEQFF. As DNA, the CDR3 is TGTGCCAGCAGCTCCAACAGCCCTCGACACAATGAGCAGTTCTTC. Complete variable domain (other parts from reference TRBV5-6 and TRBJ2-1): DAGVTQSPTHLIKTRGQQVTLRCSPKSGHDTVSWYQQALGQGPQFIFQYYEEEERQRGNFPDRFSGHQFPNYSSELNVNALLLGDSALYLCASSSNSPRHNEQFFGPGTRLTVL.

The chain couples TRBV6-5 to TRBJ1-1; possibly TRBD1 for D (6 bases). From germline, CDR1 is MNHEY and CDR2 SVGAGI. The CDR3 length is 13 residues. The V and J ends lost 7 bases and 1 base respectively, with 10 bases between them. The DNA of the CDR3 is TGTGCCAGCATCAGGGGCGGGAACACTGAAGCTTTCTTT. Protein sequence: CASIRGGNTEAFF.

The rearrangement joins TRBV2 to TRBJ1-5, with no clear D. Deletions cut 5 bases from V and 5 bases from J, with 10 bases between. The CDR3 contains 13 residues. Germline V CDR1 and CDR2: SNHLY, FYNNEI. In DNA, the CDR3 is TGTGCCAGCAGTTCCGGGAGGGATCAGCCCCAGCATTTT. Translating it yields CASSSGRDQPQHF. Variable domain in full (rest from reference TRBV2 and TRBJ1-5): EPEVTQTPSHQVTQMGQEVILRCVPISNHLYFYWYRQILGQKVEFLVSFYNNEISEKSEIFDDQFSVERPDGSNFTLKIRSTKLEDSAMYFCASSSGRDQPQHFGDGTRLSIL.

V and J are TRBV7-2 and TRBJ1-5, with 8 bases that match TRBD1. CDR1 is SGHTA and CDR2 is FQGNSA in the germline V gene. The CDR3 loop spans 16 amino acids. J was trimmed by 4 bases and V by 0 bases; bases with no gene match: 5. This chain's CDR3 is CASSLAGGQVNQPQHF. Written as DNA, the CDR3 is TGTGCCAGCAGCTTAGCCGGGGGACAGGTTAATCAGCCCCAGCATTTT.

The chain uses TRBV7-2 and TRBJ2-5; possibly TRBD1 or TRBD2 for D (6 bases each). Between the trimmed V and J ends, which lost 2 bases and 4 bases, there was a span of 20 bases. The CDR3 has 17 amino acids. CDR1 SGHTA and CDR2 FQGNSA come from the germline V gene. The CDR3 DNA sequence: TGTGCCAGCAGCTTATTCGTCCCGGGGGCCCTTCCAGAGACCCAGTACTTC. Encoded protein: CASSLFVPGALPETQYF.

The chain carries TRBV7-8 and TRBJ1-1, with a possible D match to TRBD1 (5 bases). The length of the CDR3 is 14 residues. CDR1 is SGHVS and CDR2 is FQNEAQ in the germline V gene. Trimming cost V 5 bases and J 8 bases, with 18 bases left between them. The CDR3 is CASSRDGQGSEAFF. CDR3 coding DNA: TGTGCCAGCAGCAGGGACGGGCAAGGCTCAGAAGCTTTCTTT.

The chain recombines TRBV29-1 with TRBJ1-5; D unclear. V lost 7 bases and J lost 2, with 21 bases in between. The CDR3 totals 16 residues. Germline CDR1 is SQVTM and CDR2 is ANQGSEA. CDR3: CSALGTGSGGNQPQHF. CDR3 nucleotides: TGCAGCGCCCTTGGCACGGGATCCGGCGGCAATCAGCCCCAGCATTTT.

This clone was observed a single time. This chain links TRBV7-9 with TRBJ1-4, with D unresolved. V was pared by 5 bases and J by 3 bases, with 13 bases between. In germline, CDR1 is SEHNR, CDR2 FQNEAQ (reference sequence). CDR3 length equals 15 residues. The CDR3 coding sequence is TGTGCCAGCAGCGGACGGCGGGCTGCTAATGAAAAACTGTTTTTT. Translated: CASSGRRAANEKLFF.

V and J are TRBV5-6 and TRBJ1-1; 11 bases fit TRBD1. Losses at the gene ends were 0 bases for V and 0 bases for J; bases not matched to a gene: 4. Germline V gene lookup returns CDR1 SGHDT and CDR2 YYEEEE. This CDR3 has 17 amino acids. CDR3: CASSLVRTGGLNTEAFF. The CDR3 nucleotides are TGTGCCAGCAGCTTGGTCCGGACAGGGGGCCTGAACACTGAAGCTTTCTTT.

The J gene is TRBJ1-2, the V gene TRBV19; D remains unclear. This CDR3 is 15 amino acids long. V lost 1 base and J 1 base, leaving 10 bases between the germline ends. Germline CDR1 is LNHDA and CDR2 is SQIVND (reference sequence). The CDR3 sequence is CASSIVGSGNYGYTF. CDR3 nucleotide sequence: TGTGCCAGTAGTATAGTGGGGAGCGGTAACTATGGCTACACCTTC.

V gene TRBV11-2 combines with J gene TRBJ2-3, with D maybe TRBD2 (5 bases). The germline CDR1 and CDR2 sequences are SGHAT and FQNNGV. Trimming left V 4 bases short and J 1 base short, with 18 bases between. This CDR3 has 17 amino acids. CDR3 bases: TGTGCCAGCAGCTCGCTCCTCGGACTCGAACGCACAGATACGCAGTATTTT. The encoded protein is CASSSLLGLERTDTQYF.

The chain has TRBV4-3 and TRBJ2-3; D unresolved. Germline CDR1 reads LGHNA; CDR2 reads YSLEER. The CDR3 has 14 residues. The V and J ends lost 5 bases and 0 bases respectively, with 9 bases between them. The CDR3 DNA reads TGCGCCAGCAGCGCAATGACTAGCACAGATACGCAGTATTTT. This gives the protein CASSAMTSTDTQYF.

This chain joins TRBV5-8 and TRBJ1-5; 11 bases are a match to TRBD1. There are 15 residues in the CDR3. Trimming removed 2 bases from V and 8 bases from J; junction bases left unmatched: 6. Germline CDR1 and CDR2: SGHTS and YDEGEE. Here the CDR3 DNA reads TGTGCCAGCAGCTTCGGACAGGGGGCAAGTAAGCCCCAGCATTTT. It encodes CASSFGQGASKPQHF.

This clone was seen just once. The genes are TRBV12-3 or TRBV12-4 and TRBJ1-5; D unclear. The CDR3 covers 12 residues. Deletions cut 6 bases from V and 0 bases from J, with 3 bases between. The CDR3 here is CASRNSNQPQHF. The CDR3 bases are TGTGCCAGCAGGAATAGCAATCAGCCCCAGCATTTT.

This chain joins TRBV12-3 or TRBV12-4 and TRBJ2-2; the D gene is possibly TRBD2 (5 bases). Trimming took 7 bases from V and 5 from J, leaving 11 bases between them. The CDR3 is 13 amino acids. CDR3 protein: CASTDYRTGELFF. The CDR3 nucleotides are TGTGCCAGCACCGACTATAGGACCGGGGAGCTGTTTTTT.

This chain joins TRBV19 and TRBJ1-1; tentative D call: TRBD1 (6 bases). From germline, CDR1 is LNHDA and CDR2 SQIVND (reference sequence). CDR3 length: 18 residues. V was clipped by 4 bases and J by 0 bases, with 21 bases between them. The CDR3 coding sequence is TGTGCCAGTAGTACACCGACAGGAGACCATCGTATGAACACTGAAGCTTTCTTT. The encoded protein is CASSTPTGDHRMNTEAFF. Filled out from reference TRBV19 and TRBJ1-1, the complete variable domain reads DGGITQSPKYLFRKEGQNVTLSCEQNLNHDAMYWYRQDPGQGLRLIYYSQIVNDFQKGDIAEGYSVSREKKESFPLTVTSAQKNPTAFYLCASSTPTGDHRMNTEAFFGQGTRLTVV.

This rearrangement joins TRBV11-3 to TRBJ2-2; no reliable D call. The germline V and J ends were trimmed by 3 bases and 1 base, with 6 bases remaining between them. The CDR3 length is 14 residues. CDR1 is SGHNT, CDR2 YENEEA, per germline. This CDR3 is CASSFMGNTGELFF. The CDR3 DNA follows: TGTGCCAGCAGCTTTATGGGGAACACCGGGGAGCTGTTTTTT.

This clone was seen only once. The rearrangement uses TRBV12-5 and TRBJ1-5, with 9 nucleotides matching TRBD1. Germline V CDR1 and CDR2: LGHNT, FRNRAP. V was pared by 6 bases and J by 5 bases, with 5 bases of the junction left unmatched. CDR3 length equals 14 residues. The CDR3 reads CASGFGTGHQPQHF. The DNA for the CDR3 is TGTGCTAGTGGCTTTGGGACAGGGCATCAGCCCCAGCATTTT.

The chain recombines TRBV4-2 with TRBJ2-7; 8 nucleotides align to TRBD1. Looked up from germline, CDR1 is LGHNA and CDR2 is YNFKEQ. J gave up 1 base and V 3 bases, and 5 bases lay outside the gene matches. This CDR3 has 15 residues. CDR3 protein: CASSHVRTGSYEQYF. For the CDR3, the DNA is TGTGCCAGCAGCCACGTCAGGACAGGGTCCTACGAGCAGTACTTC.

This chain uses TRBV4-2 with TRBJ1-2; TRBD1 aligns across 7 bases. With V trimmed by 4 bases and J by 7 bases, 15 bases remained unmatched. Germline V gene lookup returns CDR1 LGHNA and CDR2 YNFKEQ. The CDR3 contains 16 residues. The CDR3 region has the DNA TGTGCCAGCAGCCGACTGTTACGCCAGGGGGAGAGTGGCTACACCTTC. Translated, it gives CASSRLLRQGESGYTF.

The chain couples TRBV21-1 to TRBJ2-3; TRBD2, the D gene given by the table, was not confirmed from the DNA. TRBV21-1 is given as a pseudogene. This CDR3 is 16 amino acids long. CDR3 nucleotides: TGTGCCAGCACCGGGACTAGCGGGGGGTGGGCAGATACGCAGTATTTT. Translating it yields CASTGTSGGWADTQYF.

The rearrangement uses TRBV7-8 and TRBJ2-7; TRBD2 matches at 7 bases. V lost 6 bases and J lost 6; bases outside the gene matches: 8. Germline V gene lookup returns CDR1 SGHVS and CDR2 FQNEAQ. This CDR3 is built from 13 residues. CDR3 sequence (DNA): TGTGCCAGCAGTGGGGGGACGGGGGGCGAGCAGTACTTC. Residues: CASSGGTGGEQYF.

This sequence joins TRBV7-2 and TRBJ2-3; 9 positions match TRBD2. This CDR3 region has 15 residues. The junction had 2 bases not matched to a gene; V was cut back by 3 bases and J by 1 base. Germline V gene sequence: CDR1 SGHTA, CDR2 FQGNSA. CDR3 loop: CASSLSGGRTDTQYF. DNA of the CDR3: TGTGCCAGCAGCTTGAGCGGGGGGCGCACAGATACGCAGTATTTT.